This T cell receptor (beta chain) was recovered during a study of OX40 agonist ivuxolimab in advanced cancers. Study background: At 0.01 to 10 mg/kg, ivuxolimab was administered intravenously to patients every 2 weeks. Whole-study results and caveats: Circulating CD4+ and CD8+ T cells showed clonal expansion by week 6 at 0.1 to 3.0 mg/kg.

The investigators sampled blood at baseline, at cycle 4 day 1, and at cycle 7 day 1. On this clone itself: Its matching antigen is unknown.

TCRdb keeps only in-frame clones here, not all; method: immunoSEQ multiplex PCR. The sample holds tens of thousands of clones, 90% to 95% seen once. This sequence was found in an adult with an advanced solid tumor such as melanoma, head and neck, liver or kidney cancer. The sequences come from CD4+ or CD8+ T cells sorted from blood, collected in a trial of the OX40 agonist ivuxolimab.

The CDR3 DNA reads TGTGCCAGAAAAGGACTAGCGGGAGATACGCAGTATTTT. Translated, it gives CARKGLAGDTQYF. The chain employs TRBV2 and TRBJ2-3; 11 positions agree with TRBD2. Germline V lookup: CDR1 SNHLY, CDR2 FYNNEI. With V trimmed by 9 bases and J by 5 bases, 4 bases remained unmatched. The CDR3 is made up of 13 amino acids.